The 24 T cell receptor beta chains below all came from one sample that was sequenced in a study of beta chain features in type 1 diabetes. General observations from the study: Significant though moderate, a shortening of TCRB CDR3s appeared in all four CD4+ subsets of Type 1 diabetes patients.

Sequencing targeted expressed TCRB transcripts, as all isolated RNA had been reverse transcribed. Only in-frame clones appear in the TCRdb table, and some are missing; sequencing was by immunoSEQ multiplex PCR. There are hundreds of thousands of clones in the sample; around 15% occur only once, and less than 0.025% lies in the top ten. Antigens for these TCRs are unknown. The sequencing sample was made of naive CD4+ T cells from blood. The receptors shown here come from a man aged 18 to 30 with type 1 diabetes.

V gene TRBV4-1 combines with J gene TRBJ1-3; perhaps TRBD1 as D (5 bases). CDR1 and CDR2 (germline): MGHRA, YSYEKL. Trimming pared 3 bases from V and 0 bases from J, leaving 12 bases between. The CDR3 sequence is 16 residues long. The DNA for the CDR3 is TGCGCCAGCAGCCAGGGACTAATGGACTCTGGAAACACCATATATTTT. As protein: CASSQGLMDSGNTIYF.

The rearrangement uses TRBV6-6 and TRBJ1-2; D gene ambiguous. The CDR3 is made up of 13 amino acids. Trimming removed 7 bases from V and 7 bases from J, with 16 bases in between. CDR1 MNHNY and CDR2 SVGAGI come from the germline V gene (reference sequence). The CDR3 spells CASTVNRRFGYTF. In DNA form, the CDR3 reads TGTGCCAGCACCGTAAATCGCCGGTTTGGCTACACCTTC.

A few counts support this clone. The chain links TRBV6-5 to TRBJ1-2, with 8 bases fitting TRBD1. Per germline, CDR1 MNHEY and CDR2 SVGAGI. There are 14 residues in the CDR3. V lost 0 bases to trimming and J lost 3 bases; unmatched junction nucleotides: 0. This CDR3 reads CASSYSQGDYGYTF. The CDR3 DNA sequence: TGTGCCAGCAGTTACTCACAGGGGGACTATGGCTACACCTTC.

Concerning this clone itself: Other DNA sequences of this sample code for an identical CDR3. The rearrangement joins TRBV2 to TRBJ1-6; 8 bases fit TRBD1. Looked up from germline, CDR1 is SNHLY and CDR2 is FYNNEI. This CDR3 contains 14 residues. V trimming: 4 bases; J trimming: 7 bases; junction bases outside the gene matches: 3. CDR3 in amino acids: CASSVGQGNSPLHF. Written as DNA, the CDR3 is TGTGCCAGCAGTGTCGGACAGGGAAATTCACCCCTCCACTTT.

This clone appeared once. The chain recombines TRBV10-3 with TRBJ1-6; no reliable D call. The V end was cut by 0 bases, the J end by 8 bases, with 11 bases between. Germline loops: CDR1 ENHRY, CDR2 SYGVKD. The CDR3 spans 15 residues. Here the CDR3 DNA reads TGTGCCATCAGTGAGTCGGGAAATCGGGATTCACCCCTCCACTTT. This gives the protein CAISESGNRDSPLHF.

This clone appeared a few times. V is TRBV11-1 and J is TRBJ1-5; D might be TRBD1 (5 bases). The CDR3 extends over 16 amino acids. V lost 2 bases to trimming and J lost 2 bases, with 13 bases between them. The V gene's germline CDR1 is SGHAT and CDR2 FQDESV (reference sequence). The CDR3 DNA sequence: TGTGCCAGCAGCTTATGCGGGGGGACCCGCAATCAGCCCCAGCATTTT. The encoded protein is CASSLCGGTRNQPQHF.

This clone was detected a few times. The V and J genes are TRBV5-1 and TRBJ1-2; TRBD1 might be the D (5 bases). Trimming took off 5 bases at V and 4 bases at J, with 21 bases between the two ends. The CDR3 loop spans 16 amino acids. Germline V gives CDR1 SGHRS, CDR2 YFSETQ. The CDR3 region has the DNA TGCGCCAGCAGTAAACCAACCGGGACCACGAGCTATGGCTACACCTTC. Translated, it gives CASSKPTGTTSYGYTF.

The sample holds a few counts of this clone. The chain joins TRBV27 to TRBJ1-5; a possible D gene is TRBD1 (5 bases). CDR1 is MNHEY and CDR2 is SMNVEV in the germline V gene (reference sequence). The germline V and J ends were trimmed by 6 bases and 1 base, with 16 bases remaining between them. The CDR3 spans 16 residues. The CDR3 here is CASRSILQGSNQPQHF. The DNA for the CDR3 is TGTGCCAGCAGATCCATCCTCCAGGGAAGCAATCAGCCCCAGCATTTT.

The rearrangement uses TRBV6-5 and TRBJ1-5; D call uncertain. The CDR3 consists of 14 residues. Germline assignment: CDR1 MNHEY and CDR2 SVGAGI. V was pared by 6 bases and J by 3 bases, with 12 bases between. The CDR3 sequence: CASRKDRFNQPQHF. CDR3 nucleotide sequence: TGTGCCAGCAGAAAGGACCGTTTCAATCAGCCCCAGCATTTT.

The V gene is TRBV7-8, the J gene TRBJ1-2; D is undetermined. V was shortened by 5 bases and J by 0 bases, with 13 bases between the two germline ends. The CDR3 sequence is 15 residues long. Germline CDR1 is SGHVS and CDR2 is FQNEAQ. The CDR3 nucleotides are TGTGCCAGCAGCCCAGGACCTGATTCTAACTATGGCTACACCTTC. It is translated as CASSPGPDSNYGYTF.

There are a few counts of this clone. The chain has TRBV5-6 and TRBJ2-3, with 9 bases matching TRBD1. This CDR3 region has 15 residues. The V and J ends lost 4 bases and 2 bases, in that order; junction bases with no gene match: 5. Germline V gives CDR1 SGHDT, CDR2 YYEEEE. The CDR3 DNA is TGTGCCAGCAGCGCTGGGACAGGGTACACAGATACGCAGTATTTT. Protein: CASSAGTGYTDTQYF. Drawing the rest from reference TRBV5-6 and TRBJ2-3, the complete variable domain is DAGVTQSPTHLIKTRGQQVTLRCSPKSGHDTVSWYQQALGQGPQFIFQYYEEEERQRGNFPDRFSGHQFPNYSSELNVNALLLGDSALYLCASSAGTGYTDTQYFGPGTRLTVL.

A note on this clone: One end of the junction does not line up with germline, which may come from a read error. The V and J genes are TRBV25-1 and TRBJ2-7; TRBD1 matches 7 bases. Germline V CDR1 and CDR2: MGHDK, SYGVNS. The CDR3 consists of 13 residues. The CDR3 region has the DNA TGTGCCACCAGGGGGTCCTCTACCTACGAGGAGTACTTC. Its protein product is CATRGSSTYEEYF.

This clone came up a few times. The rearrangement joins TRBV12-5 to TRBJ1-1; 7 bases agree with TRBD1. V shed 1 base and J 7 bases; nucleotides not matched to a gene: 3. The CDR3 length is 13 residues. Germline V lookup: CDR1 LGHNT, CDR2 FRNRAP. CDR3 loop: CASGLDPGGEAFF. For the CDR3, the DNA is TGTGCTAGTGGTTTGGATCCAGGGGGTGAAGCTTTCTTT.

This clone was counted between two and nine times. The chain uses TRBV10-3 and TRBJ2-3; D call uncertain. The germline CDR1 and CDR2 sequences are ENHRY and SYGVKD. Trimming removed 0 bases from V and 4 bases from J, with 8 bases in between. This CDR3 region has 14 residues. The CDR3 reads CAISESRRADTQYF. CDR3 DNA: TGTGCCATCAGTGAGTCCCGCCGGGCAGATACGCAGTATTTT.

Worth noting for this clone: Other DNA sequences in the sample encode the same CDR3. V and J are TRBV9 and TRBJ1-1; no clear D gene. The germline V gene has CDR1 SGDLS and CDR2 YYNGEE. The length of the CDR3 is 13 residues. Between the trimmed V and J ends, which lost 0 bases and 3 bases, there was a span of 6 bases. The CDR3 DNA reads TGTGCCAGCAGCGTAGCTCGGGACACTGAAGCTTTCTTT. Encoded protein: CASSVARDTEAFF.

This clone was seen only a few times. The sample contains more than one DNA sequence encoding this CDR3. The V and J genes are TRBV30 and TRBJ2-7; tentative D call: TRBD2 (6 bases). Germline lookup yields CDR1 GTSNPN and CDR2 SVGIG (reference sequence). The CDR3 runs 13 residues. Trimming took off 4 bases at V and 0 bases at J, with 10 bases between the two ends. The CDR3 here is CAWNRGSSYEQYF. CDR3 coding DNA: TGTGCCTGGAATCGGGGGAGCTCCTACGAGCAGTACTTC.

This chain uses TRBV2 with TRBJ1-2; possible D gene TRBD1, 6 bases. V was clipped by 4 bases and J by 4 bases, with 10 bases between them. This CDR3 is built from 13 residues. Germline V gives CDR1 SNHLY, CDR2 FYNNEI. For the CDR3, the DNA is TGTGCCAGCAGTGCTCAAGGGGGCTATGGCTACACCTTC. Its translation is CASSAQGGYGYTF.

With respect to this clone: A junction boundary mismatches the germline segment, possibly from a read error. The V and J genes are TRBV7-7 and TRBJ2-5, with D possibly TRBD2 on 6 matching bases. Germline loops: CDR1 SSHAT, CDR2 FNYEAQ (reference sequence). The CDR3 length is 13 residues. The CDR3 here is CASSWDSKETQYF. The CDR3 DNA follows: TGTGCTAGCAGCTGGGACTCGAAAGAGACCCAGTACTTC.

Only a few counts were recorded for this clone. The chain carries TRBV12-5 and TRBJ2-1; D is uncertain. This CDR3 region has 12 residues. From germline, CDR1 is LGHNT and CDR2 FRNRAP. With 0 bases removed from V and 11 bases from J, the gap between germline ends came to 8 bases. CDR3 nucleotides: TGTGCTAGTGGTTTGGTTTTTAAGCAGCAGTTCTTC. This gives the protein CASGLVFKQQFF.

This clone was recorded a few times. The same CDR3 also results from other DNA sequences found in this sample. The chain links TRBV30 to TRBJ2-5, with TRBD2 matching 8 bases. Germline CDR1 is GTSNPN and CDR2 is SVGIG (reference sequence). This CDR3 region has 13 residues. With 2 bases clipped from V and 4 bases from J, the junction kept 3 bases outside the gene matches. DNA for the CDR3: TGTGCCTGGAGTACCGGGGGGGGAGAGACCCAGTACTTC. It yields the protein CAWSTGGGETQYF.

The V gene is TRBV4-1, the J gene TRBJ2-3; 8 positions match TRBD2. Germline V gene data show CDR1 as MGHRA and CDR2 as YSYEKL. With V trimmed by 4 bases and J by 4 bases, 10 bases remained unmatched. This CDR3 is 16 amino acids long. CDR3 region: CASSPAGGFFADTQYF. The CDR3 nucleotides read TGCGCCAGCAGCCCCGCGGGGGGTTTCTTTGCAGATACGCAGTATTTT.

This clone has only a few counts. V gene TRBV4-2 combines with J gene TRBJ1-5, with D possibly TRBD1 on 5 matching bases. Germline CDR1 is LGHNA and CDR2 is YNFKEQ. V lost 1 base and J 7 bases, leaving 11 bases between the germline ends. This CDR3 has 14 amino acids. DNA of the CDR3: TGTGCCAGCAGCCAAGGCGGGACTGGGCAGCCCCAGCATTTT. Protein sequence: CASSQGGTGQPQHF.

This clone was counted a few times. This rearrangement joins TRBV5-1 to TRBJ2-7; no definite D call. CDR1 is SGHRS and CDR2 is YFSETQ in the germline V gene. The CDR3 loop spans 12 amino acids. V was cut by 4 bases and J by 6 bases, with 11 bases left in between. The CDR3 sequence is CASSPRTTEQYF. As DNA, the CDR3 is TGCGCCAGCAGCCCCCGGACGACCGAGCAGTACTTC.

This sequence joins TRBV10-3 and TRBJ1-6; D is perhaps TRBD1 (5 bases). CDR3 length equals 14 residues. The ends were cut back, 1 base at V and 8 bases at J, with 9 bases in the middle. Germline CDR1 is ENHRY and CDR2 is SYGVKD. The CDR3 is CAISELGDDSPLHF. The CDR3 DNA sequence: TGTGCCATCAGTGAGTTAGGGGACGATTCACCCCTCCACTTT.